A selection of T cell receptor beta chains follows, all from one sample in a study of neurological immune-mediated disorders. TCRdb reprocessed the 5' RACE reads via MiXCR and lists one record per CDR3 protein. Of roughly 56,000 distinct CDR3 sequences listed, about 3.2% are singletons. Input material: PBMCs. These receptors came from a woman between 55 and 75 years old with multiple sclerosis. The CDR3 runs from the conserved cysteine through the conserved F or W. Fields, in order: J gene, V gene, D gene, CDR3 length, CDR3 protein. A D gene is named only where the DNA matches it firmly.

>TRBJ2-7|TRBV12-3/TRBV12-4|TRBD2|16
CASSSEGGLAMSEQYF
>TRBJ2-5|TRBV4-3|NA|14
CASSQETVPETQYF
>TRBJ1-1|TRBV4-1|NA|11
CASIRGTEAFF
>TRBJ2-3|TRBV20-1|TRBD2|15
CSAILLAGVTDTQYF
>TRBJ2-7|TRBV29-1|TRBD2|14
CSVQIAGGPHEQYF
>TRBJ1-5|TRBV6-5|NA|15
CASSSGGLEGQPQHF
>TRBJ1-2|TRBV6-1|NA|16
CASSDGGVVANYGYTF
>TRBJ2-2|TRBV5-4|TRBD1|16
CASSLPGTGSTGELFF
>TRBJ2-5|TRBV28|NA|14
CASSLSQGRVAQYF
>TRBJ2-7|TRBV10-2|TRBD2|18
CASSGGGRAYTSSYEQYF
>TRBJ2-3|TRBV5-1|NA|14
CASGLMGSADTQYF
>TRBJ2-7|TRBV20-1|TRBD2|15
CSARTGTSGINEQYF
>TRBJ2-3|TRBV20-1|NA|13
CSARDGVWDTQYF
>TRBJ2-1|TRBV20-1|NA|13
CSSTRGSYNEQFF
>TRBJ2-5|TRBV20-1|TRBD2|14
CSRSGLPPLETQYF
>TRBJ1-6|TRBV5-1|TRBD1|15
CASSLVQGANSPLHF
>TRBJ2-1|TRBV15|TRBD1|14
CATSRALDRAEQFF
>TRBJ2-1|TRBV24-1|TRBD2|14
CASRGEREVDEQFF
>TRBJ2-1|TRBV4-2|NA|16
CASSQEPRGSYNEQFF
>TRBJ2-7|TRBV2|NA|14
CASSRAGVTYEQYF
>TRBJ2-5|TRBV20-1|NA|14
CSAREVSLQETQYF
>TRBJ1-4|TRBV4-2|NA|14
CATPGPKMKIGLFF
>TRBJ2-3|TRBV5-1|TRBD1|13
CASSPGTADTQYF
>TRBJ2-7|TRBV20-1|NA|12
CSARLVSREQYF
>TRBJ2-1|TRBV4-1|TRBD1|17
CASSQAPPTGVYNEQFF
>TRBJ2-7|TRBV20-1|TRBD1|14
CSARGTGIVDEQYF
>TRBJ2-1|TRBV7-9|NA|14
CASSGRGSYNEQFF
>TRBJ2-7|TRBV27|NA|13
CASSFRTGYEQYF
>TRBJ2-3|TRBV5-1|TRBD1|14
CASRRTGSTDTQYF
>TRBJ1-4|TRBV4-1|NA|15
CASSQDPRRNEKLFF
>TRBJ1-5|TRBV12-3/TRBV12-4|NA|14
CATAITGSYQPQHF
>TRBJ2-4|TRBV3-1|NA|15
CASSGNRVAKNIQYF
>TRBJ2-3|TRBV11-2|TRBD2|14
CASSFSGGTDTQYF
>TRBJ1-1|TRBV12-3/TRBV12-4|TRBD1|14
CASTDDRENTEAFF
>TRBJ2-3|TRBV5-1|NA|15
CASSARDSRVDTQYF
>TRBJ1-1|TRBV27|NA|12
CASSSTNTEAFF
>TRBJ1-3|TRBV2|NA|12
CASNLGGRAIYF
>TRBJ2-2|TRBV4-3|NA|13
CASSQDRPGELFF
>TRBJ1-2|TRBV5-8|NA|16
CASSLFLTGGNYGYTF
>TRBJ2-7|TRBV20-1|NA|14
CSARKTEVRGEQYF
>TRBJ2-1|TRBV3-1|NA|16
CASSQDTGIYYNEQFF
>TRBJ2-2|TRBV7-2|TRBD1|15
CASSLTGTGPGELFF
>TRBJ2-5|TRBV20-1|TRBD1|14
CSAPRDRVRETQYF
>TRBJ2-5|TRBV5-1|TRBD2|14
CATSPGGGRETQYF
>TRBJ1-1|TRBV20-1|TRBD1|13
CSAGGQLNTEAFF
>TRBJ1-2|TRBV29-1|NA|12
CSVEGGPYGYTF
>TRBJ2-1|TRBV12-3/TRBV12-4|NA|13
CASSLDYHNEQFF
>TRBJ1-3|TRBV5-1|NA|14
CASSLTGIGNTIYF
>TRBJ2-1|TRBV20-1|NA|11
CSARLNNEQFF
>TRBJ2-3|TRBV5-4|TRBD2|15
CASSLSGSRSDTQYF
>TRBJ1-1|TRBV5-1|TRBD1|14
CASSIENRGGEAFF